This entry lists 3 T cell receptor beta chains sequenced from one sample in a study of blood T cell repertoires in COVID-19. This table comes from immunoSEQ multiplex PCR, and its TCRdb copy is limited to in-frame clones, with some not included. The sample lists hundreds of thousands of clones; about 89% were seen once. Sequencing input: PBMCs or T cells enriched from blood (not recorded which). Receptor source: a young woman who had recovered from COVID-19.

The chain has TRBV11-1 and TRBJ1-5; no reliable D call. V shed 5 bases and J shed 0 bases, with 14 bases lying between them. The CDR3 contains 16 residues. Germline CDR1 and CDR2: SGHAT and FQDESV (reference sequence). CDR3 amino acids: CASSPPGWYSNQPQHF. The CDR3 DNA sequence: TGTGCCAGCAGCCCGCCAGGTTGGTATAGCAATCAGCCCCAGCATTTT.

The gene calls are TRBV4-2 and TRBJ1-2; D is ambiguous. CDR1 is LGHNA, CDR2 YNFKEQ, per germline. The CDR3 contains 14 residues. Trimming left V 1 base short and J 4 bases short, with 10 bases between. CDR3 in DNA: TGTGCCAGCAGCCAAGGTGTGGGCGTCTATGGCTACACCTTC. The encoded protein is CASSQGVGVYGYTF.

V is TRBV28 and J is TRBJ2-7; D is perhaps TRBD2 (5 bases). Germline-derived CDR1 and CDR2 are MDHEN and SYDVKM. V was trimmed by 10 bases and J by 3 bases, leaving 25 bases between them. The length of the CDR3 is 16 residues. CDR3 region: CATELTGIGKHYEQYF. Here the CDR3 DNA reads TGTGCCACCGAGCTTACGGGAATTGGGAAACACTACGAGCAGTACTTC.